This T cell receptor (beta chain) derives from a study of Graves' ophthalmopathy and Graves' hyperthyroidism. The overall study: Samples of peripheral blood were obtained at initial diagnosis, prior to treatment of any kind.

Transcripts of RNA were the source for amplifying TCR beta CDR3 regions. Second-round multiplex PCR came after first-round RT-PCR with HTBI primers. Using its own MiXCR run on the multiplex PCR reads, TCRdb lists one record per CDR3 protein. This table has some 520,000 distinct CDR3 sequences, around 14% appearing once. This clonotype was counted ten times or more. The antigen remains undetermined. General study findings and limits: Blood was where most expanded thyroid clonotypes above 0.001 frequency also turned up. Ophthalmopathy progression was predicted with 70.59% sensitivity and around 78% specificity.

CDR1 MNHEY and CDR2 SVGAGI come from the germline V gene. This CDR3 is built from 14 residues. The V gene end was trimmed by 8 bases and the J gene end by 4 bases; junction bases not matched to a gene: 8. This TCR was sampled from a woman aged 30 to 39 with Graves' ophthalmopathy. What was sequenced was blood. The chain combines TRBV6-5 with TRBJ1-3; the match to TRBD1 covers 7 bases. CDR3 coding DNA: TGTGCCAGCCAGAACAGGGGCGGAGGAAACACCATATATTTT. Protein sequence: CASQNRGGGNTIYF.